A single sample gave rise to the 19 T cell receptor beta chains below, sequenced in a study of OX40 agonist ivuxolimab in advanced cancers. Data came from immunoSEQ multiplex PCR; TCRdb stores just in-frame clones and leaves some out. There are roughly 77,000 clones in the sample; about 80% occur only once, and roughly 0.5% lies in the top ten. The sequenced sample was CD4+ or CD8+ T cells sorted from blood, obtained in a trial of the OX40 agonist ivuxolimab. These receptors were taken from an adult with an advanced solid tumor such as melanoma, head and neck, liver or kidney cancer.

V is TRBV7-8 and J is TRBJ1-4; 11 positions agree with TRBD1. The junction had 5 bases not matched to a gene; V was cut back by 4 bases and J by 1 base. CDR1 SGHVS and CDR2 FQNEAQ come from the germline V gene. The CDR3 spans 17 residues. CDR3 DNA sequence: TGTGCCAGCAGCTCGGACAGGGGGCCTAGAACTAATGAAAAACTGTTTTTT. Translation: CASSSDRGPRTNEKLFF.

The chain couples TRBV5-1 to TRBJ1-2; D not certain. Germline V gene lookup returns CDR1 SGHRS and CDR2 YFSETQ. CDR3 length: 13 residues. Trimming stripped 0 bases from V and 8 bases from J, with 11 bases between. The CDR3 DNA sequence: TGCGCCAGCAGCTTGGAGAGGGAGCGGGGCTACACCTTC. Protein: CASSLERERGYTF.

The J gene is TRBJ2-2, the V gene TRBV5-1, with D perhaps matching TRBD1 (5 bases). Trimming removed 3 bases at V and 7 bases at J, with 13 bases between. Germline assignment: CDR1 SGHRS and CDR2 YFSETQ. The CDR3 has 14 amino acids. The DNA for the CDR3 is TGCGCCAGCAGCTACGGACACTTGGGCGGGGAGCTGTTTTTT. Protein product: CASSYGHLGGELFF. The variable domain in full, completed from reference TRBV5-1 and TRBJ2-2, reads KAGVTQTPRYLIKTRGQQVTLSCSPISGHRSVSWYQQTPGQGLQFLFEYFSETQRNKGNFPGRFSGRQFSNSRSEMNVSTLELGDSALYLCASSYGHLGGELFFGEGSRLTVL.

This chain uses TRBV28 with TRBJ2-1; D ambiguous. The V gene's germline CDR1 is MDHEN and CDR2 SYDVKM. This CDR3 is 18 amino acids long. Deletions cut 4 bases from V and 0 bases from J, with 19 bases between. DNA for the CDR3: TGTGCCAGCAGTTCCAGCCCGGGCCTGGGAAGCTCCTACAATGAGCAGTTCTTC. This translates into CASSSSPGLGSSYNEQFF.

This chain uses TRBV5-5 with TRBJ2-2, with TRBD2 matching 8 bases. Unmatched junction bases numbered 10, after V lost 4 bases and J lost 5 bases. The CDR3 contains 16 residues. Germline-derived CDR1 and CDR2 are SGHKS and YYEKEE (reference sequence). CDR3 bases: TGTGCCAGCAGCCCTAACCTAGCGGGTACAACCGGGGAGCTGTTTTTT. Translation: CASSPNLAGTTGELFF.

This clone was seen a handful of times. The chain combines TRBV28 with TRBJ1-1; TRBD1 is a possible D gene (6 bases). Germline V gene lookup returns CDR1 MDHEN and CDR2 SYDVKM. The CDR3 spans 15 residues. With 6 bases removed from V and 5 bases from J, the gap between germline ends came to 19 bases. Here the CDR3 DNA reads TGTGCCAGCAGCAAACTGGACAGTGTAGGAACTGAAGCTTTCTTT. Its translation: CASSKLDSVGTEAFF.

The genes are TRBV5-8 and TRBJ1-4; 7 bases are shared with TRBD1. CDR1 is SGHTS, CDR2 YDEGEE, per germline. There are 16 residues in the CDR3. The trim removed 4 bases at V and 5 bases at J, leaving 11 bases unmatched. CDR3 nucleotide sequence: TGTGCCAGCAGCATCAGCTCGGGACAGATGAATGAAAAACTGTTTTTT. This encodes CASSISSGQMNEKLFF.

The chain uses TRBV6-4 and TRBJ2-3; D is ambiguous. The CDR3 contains 17 residues. Germline CDR1 reads MRHNA; CDR2 reads SNTAGT. Trimming stripped 3 bases from V and 1 base from J, with 17 bases between. The DNA of the CDR3 is TGTGCCAGCAGTGAAGACCCATTATCGGGCCGCACAGATACGCAGTATTTT. This encodes CASSEDPLSGRTDTQYF.

This clone was recorded only once. The J gene is TRBJ1-1, the V gene TRBV7-9, with D unresolved. The CDR3 has 14 amino acids. Germline V lookup: CDR1 SEHNR, CDR2 FQNEAQ (reference sequence). The V gene lost 1 base and the J gene lost 4 bases, with 10 bases spanning the gap. The CDR3 sequence: CASSLGRLGTEAFF. The CDR3 nucleotides are TGTGCCAGCAGCTTAGGGAGGCTGGGCACTGAAGCTTTCTTT. The full variable domain, rest sourced from reference TRBV7-9 and TRBJ1-1, is DTGVSQNPRHKITKRGQNVTFRCDPISEHNRLYWYRQTLGQGPEFLTYFQNEAQLEKSRLLSDRFSAERPKGSFSTLEIQRTEQGDSAMYLCASSLGRLGTEAFFGQGTRLTVV.

The chain recombines TRBV5-5 with TRBJ2-5, with 8 bases lining up with TRBD1. V lost 5 bases to trimming and J lost 5 bases; unmatched junction nucleotides: 14. Germline V lookup: CDR1 SGHKS, CDR2 YYEKEE (reference sequence). This CDR3 region has 16 residues. This chain's CDR3 is CASRTGPGGAGETQYF. The CDR3, as DNA: TGTGCCAGCAGAACCGGCCCAGGGGGCGCCGGTGAGACCCAGTACTTC.

The chain uses TRBV6-6 and TRBJ1-2, with D uncertain. The CDR3 length is 14 residues. V was pared by 0 bases and J by 5 bases, with 10 bases between. CDR1 and CDR2 (germline): MNHNY, SVGAGI (reference sequence). The CDR3 DNA reads as TGTGCCAGCAGTTACTCAACGTCGTGGTATGGCTACACCTTC. It yields the protein CASSYSTSWYGYTF.

The V gene is TRBV5-4, the J gene TRBJ2-1, with D uncertain. The CDR3 totals 12 residues. Per the germline V gene, CDR1 is SGHNT and CDR2 is YYREEE (reference sequence). V shed 5 bases and J shed 9 bases, with 12 bases lying between them. This CDR3 is CASSPPLGEQFF. Written as DNA, the CDR3 is TGTGCCAGCAGTCCCCCCTTGGGTGAGCAGTTCTTC.

The chain joins TRBV19 to TRBJ2-2; 7 bases are shared with TRBD1. With V trimmed by 4 bases and J by 0 bases, 2 bases remained unmatched. The V gene's germline CDR1 is LNHDA and CDR2 SQIVND (reference sequence). This CDR3 region has 15 residues. The DNA for the CDR3 is TGTGCCAGTAGTACGGGGACAGCGAACACCGGGGAGCTGTTTTTT. As protein: CASSTGTANTGELFF.

The table lists this clone with a count of one. The rearrangement joins TRBV5-6 to TRBJ2-4; perhaps TRBD1 as D (5 bases). The CDR3 runs 14 residues. In germline, CDR1 is SGHDT, CDR2 YYEEEE. V lost 0 bases to trimming and J lost 6 bases, with 10 bases between them. The CDR3 sequence: CASSLGSQGNIQYF. CDR3 DNA: TGTGCCAGCAGCTTGGGGTCTCAGGGAAACATTCAGTACTTC.

The chain couples TRBV14 to TRBJ1-5, with unresolved D. CDR3 length: 12 residues. V gave up 3 bases and J gave up 2 bases, with 2 bases separating them. Germline values: CDR1 SGHDN, CDR2 FVKESK. The CDR3 reads CASSHGNQPQHF. CDR3 coding DNA: TGTGCCAGCAGCCATGGCAATCAGCCCCAGCATTTT.

This rearrangement joins TRBV9 to TRBJ2-6, with a possible D match to TRBD1 (6 bases). The CDR3 length is 15 residues. V lost 1 base to trimming and J lost 1 base, with 6 bases between them. The germline CDR1 and CDR2 sequences are SGDLS and YYNGEE. The CDR3: CASSVQGSGANVLTF. The CDR3 coding sequence is TGTGCCAGCAGCGTACAGGGGTCTGGGGCCAACGTCCTGACTTTC.

The CDR3 protein is CASRGLEQRETQYF. The CDR3 DNA follows: TGTGCCAGCAGAGGACTAGAACAGCGGGAGACCCAGTACTTC. The chain couples TRBV6-1 to TRBJ2-5; 7 nucleotides agree with TRBD2. Per germline, CDR1 MNHNS and CDR2 SASEGT. This CDR3 contains 14 residues. With 6 bases clipped from V and 5 bases from J, the junction kept 9 bases outside the gene matches.

The count of this clone is one. The chain has TRBV2 and TRBJ2-5; TRBD2 aligns across 7 bases. Germline V lookup: CDR1 SNHLY, CDR2 FYNNEI. The V gene end was trimmed by 5 bases and the J gene end by 7 bases; junction bases not matched to a gene: 13. This CDR3 is 15 amino acids long. CDR3 loop: CASSQTESSGRTQYF. CDR3 bases: TGTGCCAGCAGTCAAACGGAGTCTAGCGGTCGGACCCAGTACTTC.

The chain combines TRBV4-2 with TRBJ2-7, with D unresolved. The CDR3 has 15 amino acids. V shed 0 bases and J shed 2 bases, with 11 bases lying between them. Per germline, CDR1 LGHNA and CDR2 YNFKEQ. The CDR3 sequence is CASSQDRGTAYEQYF. The CDR3 DNA reads TGTGCCAGCAGCCAAGATAGAGGTACGGCCTACGAGCAGTACTTC.